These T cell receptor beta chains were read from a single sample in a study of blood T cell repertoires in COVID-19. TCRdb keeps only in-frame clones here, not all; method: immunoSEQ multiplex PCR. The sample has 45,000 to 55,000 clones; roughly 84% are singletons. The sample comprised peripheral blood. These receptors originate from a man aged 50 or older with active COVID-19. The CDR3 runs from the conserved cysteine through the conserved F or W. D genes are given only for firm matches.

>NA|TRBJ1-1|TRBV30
CAWTRWQGTEAFF
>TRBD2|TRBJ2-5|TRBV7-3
CASSSASGSGTQYF
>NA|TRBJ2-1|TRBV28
CASSVYNEQFF
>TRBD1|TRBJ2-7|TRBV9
CASSLWDSSYEQYF
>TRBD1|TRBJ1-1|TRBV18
CASSRAGQGGTEAFF
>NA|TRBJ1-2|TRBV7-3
CASSSLGGSDGYTF
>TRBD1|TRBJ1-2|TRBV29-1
CSVAGQDNYGYTF
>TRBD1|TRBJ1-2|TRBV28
CASSPTGSGQVMLSGTF
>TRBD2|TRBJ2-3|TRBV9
CASSVGLATSSTDTQYF
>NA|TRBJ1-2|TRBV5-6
CASRQTGIFWGYTF
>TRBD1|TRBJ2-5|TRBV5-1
CASSPGQNRETQYF
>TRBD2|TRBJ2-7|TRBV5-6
CASSWWASGVRSYEQYF
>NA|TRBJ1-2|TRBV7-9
CASSLGGGTGSYTF
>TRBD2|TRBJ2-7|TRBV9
CASSDSSGASPAYEQYF
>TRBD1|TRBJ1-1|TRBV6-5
CASRPTGANTEAFF
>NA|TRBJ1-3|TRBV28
CASTRARSSGNTIYF
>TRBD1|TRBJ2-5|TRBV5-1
CASSSGGTEETQYF
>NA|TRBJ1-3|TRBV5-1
CASSPDTDSGNTIYF